The present entry profiles one TCR beta chain with its context. TCRdb keeps only in-frame clones here, not all; method: immunoSEQ multiplex PCR. The table has some 580,000 clones, 95% to 98% seen once; the top ten hold 0.057%. The data belong to a study of shared clonotypes between healthy human individuals. Germline CDR1 is SGHAT and CDR2 is FQNNGV. The CDR3 extends over 15 amino acids. V lost 1 base to trimming and J lost 3 bases, with 13 bases between them. V usage is TRBV11-2 and J usage is TRBJ2-7; D not certain. Sequencing was carried out using naive CD4+ T cells sorted from blood. Subset here: CD45RA+ positively selected. This sequence was found in a woman aged 30 to 39 in good health. The CDR3 DNA reads as TGTGCCAGCAGCTTAGGTCCGGGCGGAGACTACGAGCAGTACTTC. It is translated as CASSLGPGGDYEQYF.